This TCR beta chain comes out of a study of a mutant IDH1 vaccine in newly diagnosed glioma. In the case of this clone: Its specificity is unknown.

There are 15 residues in the CDR3. The V end lost 5 bases, the J end lost 5 bases, and 18 bases lay between the germline ends. CDR1 is SGHTA and CDR2 is FQGNSA in the germline V gene. The method was immunoSEQ multiplex PCR; TCRdb's version includes in-frame clones alone and lacks a portion of them. Here the sample spans approximately 57,000 clones, around 82% being singletons. Time point noted: week 5, during vaccination. Each dose delivered 300 ug of mutant IDH1 20-mer peptide subcutaneously with imiquimod. The starting material was PBMCs, obtained from a glioma patient whose treatment included an IDH1 peptide vaccine. The chain joins TRBV7-2 to TRBJ1-2; D perhaps matches TRBD1 (6 bases). This receptor was taken from a woman aged 18-29 years with glioma. Some clones in this sample may be carry-over from other donors' samples. The CDR3 nucleotides read TGTGCCAGCAGCCCGCAAAAGGGGGATGGGTATGGCTACACCTTC. This translates into CASSPQKGDGYGYTF.